This T cell receptor beta chain was profiled in a study of early T cells in non-severe SARS-CoV-2 infection (dated by TCRdb to 2020 to 2022). In terms of the full investigation: TCR sequencing used bulk RNA from unsorted whole blood, so alpha and beta chains could not be paired.

What the work shows at the level of the full study, not this receptor alone: VDJdb matching was skewed toward anti-spike CD8 responses and likely underestimated virus-specific expansions by missing private and CD4 specificities.

The protocol used for the library was 5' RACE. The instrument given in TCRdb is NextSeq 500. Unique molecular identifiers were attached to individual cDNA molecules in the TCR library protocol so that sequencing error and PCR bias could be corrected. Both TCR alpha and beta chains were sequenced, and tight co-correlation was observed between alpha and beta sequence abundances in each sample. The paper's data handling went like this. Decombinator V4 was used to perform V gene, J gene and CDR3 annotation of TCR sequences. Expanded TCRs were defined as changing significantly between any two time points under a Poisson model with p below 0.0001. Abundances of TCRs were expressed as counts per million after normalisation to the total number of TCRs sequenced in each sample. MAIT TCRs were defined by TRAV1-2 paired with TRAJ12, TRAJ20 or TRAJ33, and iNKT TCRs by TRAV10 paired with TRAJ18. A search of VDJdb, accessed on 1 November 2021, was run for TCRs annotated to CMV, EBV and SARS-CoV-2, with TCRs annotated for multiple antigens excluded. TCRdb cleaned the public reads at Q25 with fastp, built clones with MiXCR and kept in-frame beta chains. Entries that share a CDR3 protein sequence are merged under the most common genes and DNA. The V and J calls, along with clone size, are taken from TCRdb and not from the paper's own processing. The sample includes fewer than 100,000 distinct CDR3 sequences, with approximately 6% observed a single time. About 8% of the sample goes to the ten largest clones.

This clonotype was seen ten or more times. This clone's antigen is unknown. No per-base quality is available; no much larger clone lies one base away. This was a case-control study nested in a cohort of healthcare workers in London, UK, who had nasopharyngeal swab PCR tests and blood samples taken every week. Between 23 and 31 March 2020, the week of the UK lockdown, healthcare workers were enrolled and then followed up weekly for as long as 16 weeks. The CDR3 starts with the cysteine, ends with the phenylalanine, and has 14 residues. Only the CDR3 region is kept as DNA, spanning 42 bases read in frame from base 1. From a lookup of the germline V gene, CDR1 and CDR2 are KGHSH and LQKENI. From V the trimming removes 2 bases and from J it removes 6 bases, while the gene matches leave 7 bases of the junction unaccounted for.

The TCR sequence derives from an adult who was a healthcare worker with PCR-confirmed SARS-CoV-2 infection or an uninfected control (not recorded which). The sequenced material came from whole blood. This chain joins TRBV18 to TRBJ2-7; 7 junctional bases match TRBD1. CDR3 region: CASSPETGFGEQYF. The nucleotides read TGTGCCAGCTCACCAGAGACAGGGTTCGGCGAGCAGTACTTC.